The T cell receptor beta chain under discussion was sequenced for a study of control samples from healthy donors and cancer patients. Produced via immunoSEQ multiplex PCR; TCRdb's table is partial and in-frame only. The sample consists of 6,000 or so clones, around 70% of them appearing once. This clone was seen a handful of times. Germline V gives CDR1 SGHRS, CDR2 YFSETQ. The CDR3 loop spans 15 amino acids. V was trimmed by 0 bases and J by 0 bases, leaving 6 bases between them. Sequenced input: formalin-fixed, paraffin-embedded tissue. The TCR was taken from a male donor with melanoma. The gene calls are TRBV5-1 and TRBJ2-2; no definite D call. For the CDR3, the DNA is TGCGCCAGCAGCTTGGATACTGCGAACACCGGGGAGCTGTTTTTT. Translation gives CASSLDTANTGELFF.